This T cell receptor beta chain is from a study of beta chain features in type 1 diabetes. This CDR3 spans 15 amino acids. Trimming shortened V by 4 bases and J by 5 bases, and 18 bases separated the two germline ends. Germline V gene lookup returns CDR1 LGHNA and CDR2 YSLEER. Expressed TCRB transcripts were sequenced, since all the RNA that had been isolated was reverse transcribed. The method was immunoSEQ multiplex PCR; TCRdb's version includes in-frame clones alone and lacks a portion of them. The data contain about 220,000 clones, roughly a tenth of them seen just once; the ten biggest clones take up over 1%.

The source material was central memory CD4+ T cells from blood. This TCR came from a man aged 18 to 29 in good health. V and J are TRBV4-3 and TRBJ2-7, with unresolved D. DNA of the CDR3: TGCGCCAGCAGCCCGAGGACCGCTGGCTGGGACGAGCAGTACTTC. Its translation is CASSPRTAGWDEQYF.